The rows below give T cell receptor beta chains drawn from one sample of a study of T cell responses to AZD1222 COVID-19 vaccine. TCRdb keeps only in-frame clones here, not all; method: immunoSEQ multiplex PCR. The sample has approximately 130,000 clones, over 75% seen once. The sample consisted of peripheral blood, taken 28 days after the second dose of the MenACWY control vaccine. These receptors all stem from an adult who received the MenACWY meningococcal vaccine as a control. Each CDR3 is given with its conserved first and last residue. Fields, in order: CDR3 DNA, CDR3 protein, clone size, D gene, V gene, J gene. D genes are given only for firm matches. Only some rows state a clone size, as once, few, many or a class for expanded clones.

CDR3nt: TGTGCCACCAGCAGAGGACAGGGGGCAAGCACAGATACGCAGTATTTT
CDR3aa: CATSRGQGASTDTQYF
abundance: -
d_gene: TRBD1
v_gene: TRBV15
j_gene: TRBJ2-3

CDR3nt: TGTGCCCTTAGAGGTGGTACTAGCGGGGGGGCAGGGTCATGGGAGACCCAGTACTTC
CDR3aa: CALRGGTSGGAGSWETQYF
abundance: -
d_gene: TRBD2
v_gene: TRBV2
j_gene: TRBJ2-5

CDR3nt: TGTGCCAGCAGTGAACCGCAGGAGGCCTTTGGATATGGCTACACCTTC
CDR3aa: CASSEPQEAFGYGYTF
abundance: -
d_gene: -
v_gene: TRBV2
j_gene: TRBJ1-2

CDR3nt: TGCAGTGCTAGTGGCCCGGGAAACTCCTACAATGAGCAGTTCTTC
CDR3aa: CSASGPGNSYNEQFF
abundance: -
d_gene: -
v_gene: TRBV20-1
j_gene: TRBJ2-1

CDR3nt: TGTGCCAGTAGGGGGACAGGGAACTCTGGGGCCAACGTCCTGACTTTC
CDR3aa: CASRGTGNSGANVLTF
abundance: -
d_gene: TRBD1
v_gene: TRBV19
j_gene: TRBJ2-6

CDR3nt: TGTGCCAGCAGCGCCGGATTTAATGAAAAACTGTTTTTT
CDR3aa: CASSAGFNEKLFF
abundance: -
d_gene: -
v_gene: TRBV11-2
j_gene: TRBJ1-4

CDR3nt: TGTGCCAGCAGCCCGGCTGGGCAGGGTAGATTTGAGCAGTTCTTC
CDR3aa: CASSPAGQGRFEQFF
abundance: -
d_gene: -
v_gene: TRBV5-6
j_gene: TRBJ2-1

CDR3nt: TGTGCCACCAGTGATTCGGGACAGGGGATTAGCAATGAGCAGTTCTTC
CDR3aa: CATSDSGQGISNEQFF
abundance: -
d_gene: TRBD1
v_gene: TRBV24-1
j_gene: TRBJ2-1

CDR3nt: TGTGCCAGTCGACTAGCGGGAGACACCGGGGAGCTGTTTTTT
CDR3aa: CASRLAGDTGELFF
abundance: -
d_gene: TRBD2
v_gene: TRBV2
j_gene: TRBJ2-2

CDR3nt: TGTGCCAGCAGTTTTCGAAACCGGGACAGAGACCAAGAGACCCAGTACTTC
CDR3aa: CASSFRNRDRDQETQYF
abundance: -
d_gene: TRBD1
v_gene: TRBV28
j_gene: TRBJ2-5

CDR3nt: TGTGCCAGTAGTGCGGGACATGGCTACGAGCAGTACTTC
CDR3aa: CASSAGHGYEQYF
abundance: -
d_gene: -
v_gene: TRBV19
j_gene: TRBJ2-7

CDR3nt: TGTGCCAGCAGTGGCGAGACAGGGGGCAAAAACATTCAGTACTTC
CDR3aa: CASSGETGGKNIQYF
abundance: -
d_gene: TRBD1
v_gene: TRBV2
j_gene: TRBJ2-4

CDR3nt: TGTGCCAGCAGCTTAGGACAGTCCCACACCGGGGAGCTGTTTTTT
CDR3aa: CASSLGQSHTGELFF
abundance: -
d_gene: -
v_gene: TRBV11-2
j_gene: TRBJ2-2

CDR3nt: TGTGCCAGCAGTTACTCTCTGATCGGGAACACTGAAGCTTTCTTT
CDR3aa: CASSYSLIGNTEAFF
abundance: -
d_gene: -
v_gene: TRBV6-6
j_gene: TRBJ1-1

CDR3nt: TGTGCCAGCAGCGTAGTCGCTCTAGCAACGCAGTATTTT
CDR3aa: CASSVVALATQYF
abundance: -
d_gene: -
v_gene: TRBV9
j_gene: TRBJ2-3

CDR3nt: TGTGCCAGCAACCCGACAGGGATCCATGAAAAACTGTTTTTT
CDR3aa: CASNPTGIHEKLFF
abundance: -
d_gene: TRBD1
v_gene: TRBV7-9
j_gene: TRBJ1-4

CDR3nt: TGTGCCAGAAGCACGGCCCTAGCAAGAAACAATGAGCAGTTCTTC
CDR3aa: CARSTALARNNEQFF
abundance: once
d_gene: -
v_gene: TRBV5-3
j_gene: TRBJ2-1

CDR3nt: TGTGCCAGCAGCTTAGGAGGGACAGGGGGTCTGAACACTGAAGCTTTCTTT
CDR3aa: CASSLGGTGGLNTEAFF
abundance: -
d_gene: TRBD1
v_gene: TRBV7-2
j_gene: TRBJ1-1

CDR3nt: TGTGCCAGCAGCGTACAGGGGGCGTTAAGTGCTTTCTTT
CDR3aa: CASSVQGALSAFF
abundance: -
d_gene: TRBD1
v_gene: TRBV11-2
j_gene: TRBJ1-1

CDR3nt: TGTGCCAGCAGCCTTAGACAGGGGGTTTTTGGGGACTATGGCTACACCTTC
CDR3aa: CASSLRQGVFGDYGYTF
abundance: few
d_gene: TRBD1
v_gene: TRBV5-4
j_gene: TRBJ1-2

CDR3nt: TGTGCCAGCAGCACGGGACTAGCGTCCTACAATGAGCAGTTCTTC
CDR3aa: CASSTGLASYNEQFF
abundance: -
d_gene: TRBD2
v_gene: TRBV3-1/TRBV3-2
j_gene: TRBJ2-1

CDR3nt: TGTGCCAGCAGCTTGGCCGAGGGTTTCAATTCACCCCTCCACTTT
CDR3aa: CASSLAEGFNSPLHF
abundance: -
d_gene: -
v_gene: TRBV5-6
j_gene: TRBJ1-6

CDR3nt: TGTGCCAGTAGTATAGGGGACAGGGAAGCTTTCTTT
CDR3aa: CASSIGDREAFF
abundance: -
d_gene: TRBD1
v_gene: TRBV19
j_gene: TRBJ1-1

CDR3nt: TGTGCCAGCAGCTTGAATTGGGCGGAGGATGCGTATTTT
CDR3aa: CASSLNWAEDAYF
abundance: -
d_gene: -
v_gene: TRBV7-9
j_gene: TRBJ2-3